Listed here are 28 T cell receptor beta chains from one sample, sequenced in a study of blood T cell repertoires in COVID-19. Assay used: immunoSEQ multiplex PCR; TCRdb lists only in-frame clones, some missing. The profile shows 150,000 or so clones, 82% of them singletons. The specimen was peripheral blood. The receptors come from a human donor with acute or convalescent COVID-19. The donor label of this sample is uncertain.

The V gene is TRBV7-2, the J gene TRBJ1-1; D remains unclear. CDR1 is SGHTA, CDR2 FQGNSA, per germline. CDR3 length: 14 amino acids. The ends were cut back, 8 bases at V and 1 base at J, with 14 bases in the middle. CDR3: CASQTRGRNTEAFF. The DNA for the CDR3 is TGTGCCAGCCAAACTCGGGGTCGGAACACTGAAGCTTTCTTT.

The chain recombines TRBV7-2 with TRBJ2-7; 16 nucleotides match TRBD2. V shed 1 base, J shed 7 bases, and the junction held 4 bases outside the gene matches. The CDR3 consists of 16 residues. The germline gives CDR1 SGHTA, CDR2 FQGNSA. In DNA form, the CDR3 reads TGTGCCAGCAGCTTAGTACCGGGACTAGCGGGGGGGGAGCAGTACTTC. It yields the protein CASSLVPGLAGGEQYF.

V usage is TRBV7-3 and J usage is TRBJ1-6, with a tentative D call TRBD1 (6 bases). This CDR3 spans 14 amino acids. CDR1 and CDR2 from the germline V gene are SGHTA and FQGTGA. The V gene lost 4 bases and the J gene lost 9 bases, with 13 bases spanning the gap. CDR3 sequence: CASSSQGKGSPLHF. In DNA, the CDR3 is TGTGCCAGCAGCTCCCAGGGGAAGGGTTCACCCCTCCACTTT.

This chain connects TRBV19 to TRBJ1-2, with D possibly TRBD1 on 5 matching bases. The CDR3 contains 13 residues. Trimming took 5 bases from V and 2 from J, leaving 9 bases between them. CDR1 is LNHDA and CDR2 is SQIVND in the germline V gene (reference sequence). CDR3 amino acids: CASSFTGNYGYTF. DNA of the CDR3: TGTGCCAGTAGTTTTACAGGAAACTATGGCTACACCTTC.

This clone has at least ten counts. The CDR3 sequence is CASNFPGAGESYEQYF. For the CDR3, the DNA is TGTGCCAGCAACTTCCCTGGGGCAGGGGAAAGCTACGAGCAGTACTTC. The chain combines TRBV7-2 with TRBJ2-7, with D maybe TRBD1 (6 bases). This CDR3 has 16 residues. Trimming removed 7 bases from V and 3 bases from J, with 22 bases in between. The germline gives CDR1 SGHTA, CDR2 FQGNSA.

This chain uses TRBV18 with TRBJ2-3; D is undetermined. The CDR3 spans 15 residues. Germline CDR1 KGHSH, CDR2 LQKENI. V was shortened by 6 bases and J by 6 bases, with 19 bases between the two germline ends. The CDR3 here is CASSPKGTESDTQYF. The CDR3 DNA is TGTGCCAGCTCCCCTAAAGGAACGGAGTCCGATACGCAGTATTTT. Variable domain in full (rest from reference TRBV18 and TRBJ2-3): NAGVMQNPRHLVRRRGQEARLRCSPMKGHSHVYWYRQLPEEGLKFMVYLQKENIIDESGMPKERFSAEFPKEGPSILRIQQVVRGDSAAYFCASSPKGTESDTQYFGPGTRLTVL.

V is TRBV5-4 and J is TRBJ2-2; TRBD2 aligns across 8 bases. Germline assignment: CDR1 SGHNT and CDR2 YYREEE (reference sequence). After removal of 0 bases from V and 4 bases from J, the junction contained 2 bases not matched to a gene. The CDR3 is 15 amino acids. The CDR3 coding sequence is TGTGCCAGCAGCTTGGCGGGGGGGCGCACCGGGGAGCTGTTTTTT. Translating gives CASSLAGGRTGELFF. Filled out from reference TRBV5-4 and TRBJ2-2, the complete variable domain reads ETGVTQSPTHLIKTRGQQVTLRCSSQSGHNTVSWYQQALGQGPQFIFQYYREEENGRGNFPPRFSGLQFPNYSSELNVNALELDDSALYLCASSLAGGRTGELFFGEGSRLTVL.

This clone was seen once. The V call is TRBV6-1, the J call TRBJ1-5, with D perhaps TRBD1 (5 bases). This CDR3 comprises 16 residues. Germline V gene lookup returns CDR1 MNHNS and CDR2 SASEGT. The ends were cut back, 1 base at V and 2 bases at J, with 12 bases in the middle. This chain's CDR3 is CASSEVQGGGNQPQHF. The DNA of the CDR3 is TGTGCCAGCAGTGAAGTGCAGGGAGGGGGCAATCAGCCCCAGCATTTT.

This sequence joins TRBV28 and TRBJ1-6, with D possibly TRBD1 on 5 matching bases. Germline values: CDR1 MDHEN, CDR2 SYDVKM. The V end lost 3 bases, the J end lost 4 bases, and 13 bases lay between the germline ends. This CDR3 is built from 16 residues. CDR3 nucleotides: TGTGCCAGCAGTTTGCGGGGGGAAGGGTATAATTCACCCCTCCACTTT. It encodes CASSLRGEGYNSPLHF.

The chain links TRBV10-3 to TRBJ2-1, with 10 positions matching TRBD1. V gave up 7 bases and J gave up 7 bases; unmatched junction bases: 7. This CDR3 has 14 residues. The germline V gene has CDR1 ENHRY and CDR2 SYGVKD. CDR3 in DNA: TGTGCCATCACTCGGACAGGGGGAGTAAATGAGCAGTTCTTC. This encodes CAITRTGGVNEQFF.

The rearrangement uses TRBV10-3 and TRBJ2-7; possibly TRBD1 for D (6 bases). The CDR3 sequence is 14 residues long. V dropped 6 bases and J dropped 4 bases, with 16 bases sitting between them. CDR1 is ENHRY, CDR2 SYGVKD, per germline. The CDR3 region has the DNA TGTGCCATCAGCGAGCCACAGGGAAGGTACGAGCAGTACTTC. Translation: CAISEPQGRYEQYF.

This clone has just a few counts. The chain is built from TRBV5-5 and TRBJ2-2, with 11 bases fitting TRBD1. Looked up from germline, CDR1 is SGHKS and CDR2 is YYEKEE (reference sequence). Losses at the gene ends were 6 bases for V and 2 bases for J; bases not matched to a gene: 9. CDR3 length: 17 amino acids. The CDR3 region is CASTFWGTGGNTGELFF. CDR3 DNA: TGTGCCAGCACCTTTTGGGGGACAGGGGGTAACACCGGGGAGCTGTTTTTT.

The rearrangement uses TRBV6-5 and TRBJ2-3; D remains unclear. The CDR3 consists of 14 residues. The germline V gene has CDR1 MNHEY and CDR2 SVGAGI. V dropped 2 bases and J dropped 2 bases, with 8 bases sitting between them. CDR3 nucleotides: TGTGCCAGCAGTTACGACGGAGCCACAGATACGCAGTATTTT. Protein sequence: CASSYDGATDTQYF.

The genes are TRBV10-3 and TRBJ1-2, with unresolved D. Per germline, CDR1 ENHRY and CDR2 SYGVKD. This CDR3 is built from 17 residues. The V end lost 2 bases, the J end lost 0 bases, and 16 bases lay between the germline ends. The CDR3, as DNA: TGTGCCATCAGTGAGGGCGGTTTACCCTCCCCTAACTATGGCTACACCTTC. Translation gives CAISEGGLPSPNYGYTF.

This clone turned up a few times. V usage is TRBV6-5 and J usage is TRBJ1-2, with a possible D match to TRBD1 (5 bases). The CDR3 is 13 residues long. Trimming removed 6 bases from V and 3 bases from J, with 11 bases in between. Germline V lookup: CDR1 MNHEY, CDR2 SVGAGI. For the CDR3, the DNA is TGTGCCAGCAGACCAGGGTTTTACTATGGCTACACCTTC. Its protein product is CASRPGFYYGYTF.

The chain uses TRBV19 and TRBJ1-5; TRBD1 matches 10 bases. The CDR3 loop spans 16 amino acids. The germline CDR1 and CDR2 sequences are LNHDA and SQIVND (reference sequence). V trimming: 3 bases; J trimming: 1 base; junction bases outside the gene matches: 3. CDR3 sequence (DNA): TGTGCCAGTAGTATTAGGACAGGGGGAAGCAATCAGCCCCAGCATTTT. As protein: CASSIRTGGSNQPQHF. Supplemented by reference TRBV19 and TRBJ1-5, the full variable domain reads DGGITQSPKYLFRKEGQNVTLSCEQNLNHDAMYWYRQDPGQGLRLIYYSQIVNDFQKGDIAEGYSVSREKKESFPLTVTSAQKNPTAFYLCASSIRTGGSNQPQHFGDGTRLSIL.

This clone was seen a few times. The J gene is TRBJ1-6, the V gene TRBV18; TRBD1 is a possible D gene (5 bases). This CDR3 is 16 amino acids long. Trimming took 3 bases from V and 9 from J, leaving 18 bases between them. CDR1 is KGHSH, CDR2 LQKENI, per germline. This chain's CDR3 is CASSPTAQVLVSPLHF. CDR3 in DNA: TGTGCCAGCTCACCGACTGCACAGGTGTTGGTTTCACCCCTCCACTTT.

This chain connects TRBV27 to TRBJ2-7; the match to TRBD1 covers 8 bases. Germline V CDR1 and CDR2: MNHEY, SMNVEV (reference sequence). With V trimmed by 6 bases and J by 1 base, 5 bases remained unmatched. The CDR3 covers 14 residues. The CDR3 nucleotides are TGTGCCAGCAGCCCAAGGACAGGGTCCTACGAGCAGTACTTC. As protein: CASSPRTGSYEQYF.

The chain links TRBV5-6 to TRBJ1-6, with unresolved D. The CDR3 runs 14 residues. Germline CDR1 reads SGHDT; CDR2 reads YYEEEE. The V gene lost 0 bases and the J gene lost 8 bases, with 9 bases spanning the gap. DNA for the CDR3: TGTGCCAGCAGCTTGGGGAGGAATGATTCACCCCTCCACTTT. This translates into CASSLGRNDSPLHF.

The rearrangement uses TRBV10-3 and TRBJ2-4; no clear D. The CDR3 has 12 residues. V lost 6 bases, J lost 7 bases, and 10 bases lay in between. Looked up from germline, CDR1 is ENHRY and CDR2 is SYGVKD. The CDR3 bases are TGTGCCATCAGGTCCACAAACAACATTCAGTACTTC. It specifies CAIRSTNNIQYF.

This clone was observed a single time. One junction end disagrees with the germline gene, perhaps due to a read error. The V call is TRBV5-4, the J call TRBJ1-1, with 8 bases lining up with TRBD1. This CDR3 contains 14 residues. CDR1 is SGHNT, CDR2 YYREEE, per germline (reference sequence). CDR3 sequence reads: CASSEDGTGQSVVF. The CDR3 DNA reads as TGTGCCAGCAGCGAGGATGGGACAGGACAATCAGTTGTCTTT.

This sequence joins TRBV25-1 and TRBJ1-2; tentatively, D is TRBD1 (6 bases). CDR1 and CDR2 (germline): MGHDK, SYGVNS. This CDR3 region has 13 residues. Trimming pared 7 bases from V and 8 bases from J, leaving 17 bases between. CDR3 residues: CASTGGGVEGYTF. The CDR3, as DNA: TGTGCCAGCACCGGAGGGGGGGTTGAAGGCTACACCTTC.

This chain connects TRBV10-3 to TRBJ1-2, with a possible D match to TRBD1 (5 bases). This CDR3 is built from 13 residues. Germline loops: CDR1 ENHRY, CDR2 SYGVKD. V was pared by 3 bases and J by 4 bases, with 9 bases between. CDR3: CAISDQGTYGYTF. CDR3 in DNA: TGTGCCATCAGTGATCAGGGTACCTATGGCTACACCTTC.

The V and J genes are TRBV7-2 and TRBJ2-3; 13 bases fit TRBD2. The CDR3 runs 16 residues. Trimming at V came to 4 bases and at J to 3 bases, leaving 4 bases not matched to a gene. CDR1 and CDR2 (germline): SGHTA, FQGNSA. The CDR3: CASSSRTSGGTDTQYF. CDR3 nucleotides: TGTGCCAGCAGCTCCCGGACTAGCGGGGGAACAGATACGCAGTATTTT.

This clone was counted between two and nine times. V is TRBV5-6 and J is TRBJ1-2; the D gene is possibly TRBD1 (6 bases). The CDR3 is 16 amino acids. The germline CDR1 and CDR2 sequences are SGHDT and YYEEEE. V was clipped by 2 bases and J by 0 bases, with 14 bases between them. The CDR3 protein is CASSFRQVAPNYGYTF. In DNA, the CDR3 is TGTGCCAGCAGCTTTAGACAGGTCGCCCCTAACTATGGCTACACCTTC.

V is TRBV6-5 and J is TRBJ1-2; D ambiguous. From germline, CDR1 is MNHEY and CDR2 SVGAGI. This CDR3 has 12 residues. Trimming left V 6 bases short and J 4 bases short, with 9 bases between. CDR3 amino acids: CASSGLGYGYTF. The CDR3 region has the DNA TGTGCCAGCAGCGGACTGGGCTATGGCTACACCTTC.

CDR3 residues: CASYTWTGPTFGYTF. CDR3 DNA sequence: TGTGCCAGCTATACATGGACAGGCCCCACCTTCGGCTACACCTTC. The chain uses TRBV6-5 and TRBJ1-2, with TRBD1 identical over 7 bases. The V segment lost 8 bases and the J segment 8 bases; nucleotides outside the gene matches: 17. This CDR3 has 15 residues. The germline V gene has CDR1 MNHEY and CDR2 SVGAGI.

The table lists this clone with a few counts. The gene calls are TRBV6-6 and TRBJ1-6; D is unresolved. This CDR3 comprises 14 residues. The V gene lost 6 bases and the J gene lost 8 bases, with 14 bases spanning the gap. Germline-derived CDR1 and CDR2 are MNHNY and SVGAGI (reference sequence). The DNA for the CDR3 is TGTGCCAGCAGATCCGGGGTCCGATATTCACCCCTCCACTTT. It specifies CASRSGVRYSPLHF.